This is a list of T cell receptor beta chains from one sample in a study of shared clonotypes between healthy human individuals. Profiled with immunoSEQ multiplex PCR; TCRdb holds only in-frame clones, not every one. The repertoire includes about 2.1 million clones, around 93% of them detected once, and 1.5% to 2% sits in the top ten. Material for sequencing was naive CD8+ T cells from PBMCs. The origin of the receptors is a man younger than 35 in good health. Some clones in this sample may be carry-over from other donors' samples. The CDR3 runs from the conserved cysteine through the conserved F or W.

CDR3	V	J
CASSLSRGYEQYF	TRBV27	TRBJ2-7
CASSGNKYEQYF	TRBV7-9	TRBJ2-7
CASSLSYRQGSTDTQYF	TRBV27	TRBJ2-3
CASSLRTGYEQYF	TRBV27	TRBJ2-7
CASSRLDGDEQFF	TRBV4-1	TRBJ2-1
CASINRTARVGNTEAFF	TRBV19	TRBJ1-1
CAGSSPPETQYF	TRBV28	TRBJ2-5
CASSLGLQGGREKLFF	TRBV28	TRBJ1-4
CASSQGTGRLEKLFF	TRBV7-2	TRBJ1-4
CATSRELYGTTEAFF	TRBV15	TRBJ1-1